This section outlines one T cell receptor beta chain sequence together with its context. Its antigen is not known. Germline-derived CDR1 and CDR2 are LNHDA and SQIVND (reference sequence). The junction had 2 bases not matched to a gene; V was cut back by 5 bases and J by 7 bases. The CDR3 has 12 amino acids. The data belong to a study of cytomegalovirus exposure and HLA in healthy donors. Sequencing used immunoSEQ multiplex PCR; TCRdb keeps in-frame clones, though not all of them. Of tens of thousands of clones listed, approximately 91% are singletons. Study findings and constraints: The study designated about 160 TCR beta chains cytomegalovirus-associated. For cytomegalovirus status, the classifier reportedly gave diagnoses with high specificity and sensitivity. Despite most TCR sequences being rare, some public TCRs occurred in many donors.

Source material: PBMCs. The chain employs TRBV19 and TRBJ1-2; 9 nucleotides align to TRBD1. This receptor was identified in a man aged 25 to 40 in good health and CMV-seronegative. CDR3 sequence: CASSLDRGGYTF. CDR3 nucleotides: TGTGCCAGTAGTTTGGACAGGGGTGGCTACACCTTC.